Shown below are 26 T cell receptor beta chains from a single sample sequenced in a study of cytomegalovirus exposure and HLA in healthy donors. Amplification used 60 Vbeta primers and 13 Jbeta primers. TCRdb keeps only in-frame clones here, not all; method: immunoSEQ multiplex PCR. The data hold roughly 200,000 clones, with around 85% observed a single time. Sequenced input: PBMCs. The receptors derive from a man aged 50 to 59 in good health and CMV-seronegative.

V and J are TRBV9 and TRBJ2-5, with 11 nucleotides matching TRBD1. The V gene end was trimmed by 5 bases and the J gene end by 4 bases; junction bases not matched to a gene: 13. This CDR3 is built from 17 residues. Germline V gene lookup returns CDR1 SGDLS and CDR2 YYNGEE. The CDR3 nucleotides are TGTGCCAGCAGTCGACTTGGGGACAGGGGGTCTGCAGAGACCCAGTACTTC. Amino acids: CASSRLGDRGSAETQYF.

The chain combines TRBV5-5 with TRBJ1-4; 7 bases are a match to TRBD1. Trimming removed 0 bases from V and 3 bases from J; junction bases left unmatched: 8. The CDR3 length is 17 residues. Germline V gene data show CDR1 as SGHKS and CDR2 as YYEKEE (reference sequence). The CDR3 DNA reads as TGTGCCAGCAGCTTGGCTTTAGGGGGCTCGGCTAATGAAAAACTGTTTTTT. It specifies CASSLALGGSANEKLFF.

V and J are TRBV5-4 and TRBJ2-3; D is perhaps TRBD2 (6 bases). V lost 2 bases and J 2 bases, leaving 15 bases between the germline ends. This CDR3 comprises 16 residues. Germline V gene lookup returns CDR1 SGHNT and CDR2 YYREEE (reference sequence). CDR3 sequence reads: CASSLYRGGFTDTQYF. The CDR3 nucleotides are TGTGCCAGCAGCTTATATCGGGGAGGCTTCACAGATACGCAGTATTTT.

The V call is TRBV5-1, the J call TRBJ1-1; 8 positions agree with TRBD1. Germline assignment: CDR1 SGHRS and CDR2 YFSETQ. Trimming removed 3 bases from V and 4 bases from J; junction bases left unmatched: 5. CDR3 length: 14 amino acids. The CDR3 here is CASSYGQGFTEAFF. For the CDR3, the DNA is TGCGCCAGCAGCTACGGACAGGGTTTCACTGAAGCTTTCTTT.

The V gene is TRBV9, the J gene TRBJ1-4; D gene ambiguous. Per the germline V gene, CDR1 is SGDLS and CDR2 is YYNGEE. V lost 4 bases and J lost 1, with 11 bases in between. The length of the CDR3 is 15 residues. The DNA of the CDR3 is TGTGCCAGCAGCCCAGCAGGCAAAACTAATGAAAAACTGTTTTTT. Encoded protein: CASSPAGKTNEKLFF.

The chain recombines TRBV14 with TRBJ2-1; the D gene is possibly TRBD2 (7 bases). CDR3 length: 16 residues. With 0 bases removed from V and 2 bases from J, the gap between germline ends came to 11 bases. In germline, CDR1 is SGHDN, CDR2 FVKESK. The CDR3 bases are TGTGCCAGCAGCCAAGACTGGGGGGGGCCCTACAATGAGCAGTTCTTC. This sequence encodes CASSQDWGGPYNEQFF.

On this clone itself: A junction boundary mismatches the germline segment, possibly from a read error. The J gene is TRBJ2-7, the V gene TRBV7-9; 9 positions match TRBD1. The CDR3 is 14 amino acids. Germline V CDR1 and CDR2: SEHNR, FQNEAQ (reference sequence). The CDR3 DNA reads as TGTTCCAGTTCCGCGGGACAGGGCCCCTACGAGCAGTACTTC. This gives the protein CSSSAGQGPYEQYF.

The chain joins TRBV4-1 to TRBJ2-7; TRBD1 agrees at 9 bases. The CDR3 runs to 17 residues. With 3 bases clipped from V and 0 bases from J, the junction kept 9 bases outside the gene matches. Germline CDR1 MGHRA, CDR2 YSYEKL. In DNA, the CDR3 is TGCGCCAGCAGCCATGTTACGGGACAGGGTTTCTCCTACGAGCAGTACTTC. Its protein is CASSHVTGQGFSYEQYF.

There are a few counts of this clone. The chain links TRBV15 to TRBJ1-5, with 9 nucleotides matching TRBD1. Trimming removed 4 bases from V and 6 bases from J; junction bases left unmatched: 7. CDR3 length: 15 residues. The V gene's germline CDR1 is LNHNV and CDR2 YYDKDF (reference sequence). CDR3 nucleotide sequence: TGTGCCACCAGCACACTTGGGACAGGGAGTCAGCCCCAGCATTTT. Translation: CATSTLGTGSQPQHF.

The chain is built from TRBV30 and TRBJ1-5; D uncertain. The CDR3 spans 14 residues. The V end lost 3 bases, the J end lost 3 bases, and 12 bases lay between the germline ends. The germline V gene has CDR1 GTSNPN and CDR2 SVGIG (reference sequence). The CDR3 protein is CAWSHGLHNQPQHF. The CDR3, as DNA: TGTGCCTGGAGCCACGGACTGCACAATCAGCCCCAGCATTTT.

The chain joins TRBV7-8 to TRBJ2-7, with D perhaps TRBD1 (5 bases). The CDR3 runs 14 residues. The germline gives CDR1 SGHVS, CDR2 FQNEAQ. V was shortened by 5 bases and J by 4 bases, with 15 bases between the two germline ends. The CDR3 DNA is TGTGCCAGCAGCCCGTTGGCAGGGCCGTACGAGCAGTACTTC. Its translation: CASSPLAGPYEQYF. Combining the CDR3 with reference TRBV7-8 and TRBJ2-7 gives the whole variable domain GAGVSQSPRYKVAKRGQDVALRCDPISGHVSLFWYQQALGQGPEFLTYFQNEAQLDKSGLPSDRFFAERPEGSVSTLKIQRTQQEDSAVYLCASSPLAGPYEQYFGPGTRLTVT.

This clone was detected once. The chain employs TRBV11-2 and TRBJ2-7; the match to TRBD2 covers 9 bases. V shed 5 bases and J 0 bases; nucleotides not matched to a gene: 11. In germline, CDR1 is SGHAT, CDR2 FQNNGV. CDR3 length: 17 residues. The CDR3 bases are TGTGCCAGCAGCCCAGGACTAGCGTCAGGAAGCTCCTACGAGCAGTACTTC. It translates to CASSPGLASGSSYEQYF.

The chain links TRBV9 to TRBJ2-5, with 7 nucleotides matching TRBD2. The end of the DNA is better explained by TRBJ2-7, so the J call may be wrong. The CDR3 length is 15 residues. From germline, CDR1 is SGDLS and CDR2 YYNGEE. CDR3 loop: CASSAGGGTGDEQYF. The DNA of the CDR3 is TGTGCCAGCAGCGCGGGAGGAGGCACCGGAGACGAGCAGTACTTC.

The rearrangement uses TRBV18 and TRBJ1-3; D is uncertain. In germline, CDR1 is KGHSH, CDR2 LQKENI. Deletions cut 3 bases from V and 0 bases from J, with 15 bases between. The CDR3 covers 17 residues. In DNA form, the CDR3 reads TGTGCCAGCTCACCCCCTGAGGGAAGGGTCTCTGGAAACACCATATATTTT. Protein: CASSPPEGRVSGNTIYF.

Only one count was recorded for this clone. This sequence joins TRBV29-1 and TRBJ2-3; weak D call: TRBD2 (5 bases). Trimming removed 8 bases at V and 1 base at J, with 10 bases between. Germline V gives CDR1 SQVTM, CDR2 ANQGSEA. The CDR3 has 12 amino acids. In DNA form, the CDR3 reads TGCAGCTCAGACGGGGGCACAGATACGCAGTATTTT. Translated: CSSDGGTDTQYF.

The chain is built from TRBV7-9 and TRBJ1-5; the D is unclear. Germline assignment: CDR1 SEHNR and CDR2 FQNEAQ (reference sequence). Trimming cost V 4 bases and J 5 bases, with 9 bases left between them. The CDR3 runs to 13 residues. In DNA form, the CDR3 reads TGTGCCAGCAGCTCAACGGGTGATCAGCCCCAGCATTTT. This gives the protein CASSSTGDQPQHF.

The J gene is TRBJ1-6, the V gene TRBV4-1, with D hard to call. This CDR3 has 15 residues. Trimming took 2 bases from V and 5 from J, leaving 10 bases between them. Germline loops: CDR1 MGHRA, CDR2 YSYEKL. For the CDR3, the DNA is TGCGCCAGCAGCCAACAATCGGGTGATAATTCACCCCTCCACTTT. Its protein is CASSQQSGDNSPLHF.

CDR3 in DNA: TGTGCCAGCAGTTACGACTTCTCTGGAAACACCATATATTTT. It is translated as CASSYDFSGNTIYF. This chain joins TRBV6-5 and TRBJ1-3; D not certain. The CDR3 consists of 14 residues. V was clipped by 2 bases and J by 0 bases, with 5 bases between them. Germline CDR1 MNHEY, CDR2 SVGAGI.

The genes are TRBV6-5 and TRBJ2-3; 7 bases line up with TRBD2. CDR1 is MNHEY and CDR2 is SVGAGI in the germline V gene. V lost 2 bases to trimming and J lost 1 base; unmatched junction nucleotides: 0. The CDR3 runs to 14 residues. This CDR3 is CASSYTSGTDTQYF. CDR3 sequence (DNA): TGTGCCAGCAGTTACACTAGCGGCACAGATACGCAGTATTTT.

CDR3 region: CASSVSSGSYNEQFF. CDR3 nucleotides: TGTGCCAGCAGTGTATCTAGCGGCTCCTACAATGAGCAGTTCTTC. V and J are TRBV6-5 and TRBJ2-1; 7 nucleotides align to TRBD2. CDR1 and CDR2 from the germline V gene are MNHEY and SVGAGI. With 5 bases clipped from V and 0 bases from J, the junction kept 4 bases outside the gene matches. This CDR3 region has 15 residues.

This clone was observed a handful of times. The rearrangement links TRBV7-6 to TRBJ2-1; 12 bases line up with TRBD2. Germline CDR1 SGHVS, CDR2 FNYEAQ. V gave up 4 bases and J gave up 4 bases; unmatched junction bases: 2. The CDR3 loop spans 15 amino acids. The CDR3 region is CASSSGLAGYNEQFF. CDR3 coding DNA: TGTGCCAGCAGCTCCGGACTAGCGGGATACAATGAGCAGTTCTTC. Variable domain in full (rest from reference TRBV7-6 and TRBJ2-1): GAGVSQSPRYKVTKRGQDVALRCDPISGHVSLYWYRQALGQGPEFLTYFNYEAQQDKSGLPNDRFSAERPEGSISTLTIQRTEQRDSAMYRCASSSGLAGYNEQFFGPGTRLTVL.

The V and J genes are TRBV27 and TRBJ2-1; 14 bases align to TRBD2. Germline lookup yields CDR1 MNHEY and CDR2 SMNVEV (reference sequence). CDR3 length: 14 residues. The trim removed 10 bases at V and 8 bases at J, leaving 7 bases unmatched. CDR3 bases: TGTGCCAAGGCGACTAGCGGGAGGGAGCATGAGCAGTTCTTC. Amino acids: CAKATSGREHEQFF.

Of note for this clone: Other nucleotide sequences in the sample specify the same CDR3. The rearrangement uses TRBV9 and TRBJ2-2; the D gene is possibly TRBD1 (6 bases). Trimming removed 1 base from V and 2 bases from J, with 9 bases in between. Germline CDR1 and CDR2: SGDLS and YYNGEE. The CDR3 runs to 15 residues. CDR3 DNA sequence: TGTGCCAGCAGCGTATCAGGGGACAACACCGGGGAGCTGTTTTTT. Protein: CASSVSGDNTGELFF.

This sequence joins TRBV6-6 and TRBJ2-3; D gene ambiguous. The CDR3 contains 14 residues. Germline V gene sequence: CDR1 MNHNY, CDR2 SVGAGI (reference sequence). Trimming pared 4 bases from V and 4 bases from J, leaving 12 bases between. CDR3 DNA: TGTGCCAGCAGTTTACGCACTCTCCCAGATACGCAGTATTTT. Protein sequence: CASSLRTLPDTQYF.

The genes are TRBV10-3 and TRBJ1-1, with a possible D match to TRBD1 (6 bases). Germline V gene lookup returns CDR1 ENHRY and CDR2 SYGVKD. This CDR3 region has 13 residues. Trimming removed 7 bases at V and 1 base at J, with 10 bases between. Written as DNA, the CDR3 is TGTGCCATCAAAGGGACAACGAACACTGAAGCTTTCTTT. Translation: CAIKGTTNTEAFF.

The V call is TRBV5-1, the J call TRBJ2-7; 12 bases match TRBD2. V gave up 0 bases and J gave up 3 bases; unmatched junction bases: 4. The length of the CDR3 is 16 residues. Germline V gene lookup returns CDR1 SGHRS and CDR2 YFSETQ. CDR3: CASSLAASGRGYEQYF. CDR3 in DNA: TGCGCCAGCAGCTTGGCGGCTAGCGGGAGGGGCTACGAGCAGTACTTC. The whole variable domain, filled in from reference TRBV5-1 and TRBJ2-7, reads KAGVTQTPRYLIKTRGQQVTLSCSPISGHRSVSWYQQTPGQGLQFLFEYFSETQRNKGNFPGRFSGRQFSNSRSEMNVSTLELGDSALYLCASSLAASGRGYEQYFGPGTRLTVT.